The next 24 T cell receptor beta chains were all read from a single sample in a study of T cell repertoires in cytomegalovirus infection. TCRdb ran MiXCR on the reads and lists one entry per CDR3 protein. The sample lists fewer than 300,000 distinct CDR3 sequences; about 26% were seen once. Input material: PBMCs. The receptors originated from a human donor in good health (CMV status not recorded). Some clones in this sample may be carry-over from other donors' samples.

This clonotype was seen only a few times. The rearrangement links TRBV7-3 to TRBJ2-1; D is uncertain. The CDR3 spans 13 residues. Germline-derived CDR1 and CDR2 are SGHTA and FQGTGA. Trimming removed 4 bases from V and 7 bases from J, with 11 bases in between. CDR3 DNA: TGTGCCAGCAGCTCGGACCCGAGGAATGAGCAGTTCTTC. Translating gives CASSSDPRNEQFF.

V and J are TRBV18 and TRBJ1-1; 8 bases map to TRBD1. V lost 4 bases, J lost 4 bases, and 11 bases stayed unmatched. The germline gives CDR1 KGHSH, CDR2 LQKENI. The CDR3 covers 16 residues. For the CDR3, the DNA is TGTGCCAGCTCACAAACAGAATCAGGGGGCGGCACTGAAGCTTTCTTT. The encoded protein is CASSQTESGGGTEAFF.

This clonotype was found a few times. V gene TRBV10-3 combines with J gene TRBJ1-1, with a tentative D call TRBD1 (6 bases). CDR1 and CDR2 (germline): ENHRY, SYGVKD. The V end lost 9 bases, the J end lost 0 bases, and 11 bases lay between the germline ends. The CDR3 length is 13 residues. The CDR3 sequence: CAMTGNMNTEAFF. Written as DNA, the CDR3 is TGTGCCATGACAGGCAACATGAACACTGAAGCTTTCTTT.

This clonotype was seen a handful of times. The CDR3 here is CASSSWLANTGELFF. The CDR3 nucleotides are TGTGCCAGCAGTTCTTGGCTAGCGAACACCGGGGAGCTGTTTTTT. J is TRBJ2-2 and V is TRBV6-6; no firm D call. The CDR3 is 15 residues long. Germline values: CDR1 MNHNY, CDR2 SVGAGI (reference sequence). Trimming took 4 bases from V and 0 from J, leaving 9 bases between them.

J is TRBJ2-4 and V is TRBV6-5; weak D call: TRBD2 (7 bases). Deletions cut 4 bases from V and 3 bases from J, with 13 bases between. The CDR3 has 15 residues. The V gene's germline CDR1 is MNHEY and CDR2 SVGAGI. The CDR3 loop is CASSSYREGKNIQYF. CDR3 DNA sequence: TGTGCCAGCAGTTCCTACAGGGAGGGCAAAAACATTCAGTACTTC.

This clonotype showed up just a few times. The chain carries TRBV19 and TRBJ2-4; the D gene is possibly TRBD1 (5 bases). This CDR3 region has 13 residues. V gave up 5 bases and J gave up 3 bases, with 8 bases separating them. Germline CDR1 is LNHDA and CDR2 is SQIVND (reference sequence). CDR3 residues: CASSGAVKNIQYF. The CDR3, as DNA: TGTGCCAGTAGTGGGGCGGTCAAAAACATTCAGTACTTC. The entire variable domain, with the rest obtained from reference TRBV19 and TRBJ2-4, is as follows: DGGITQSPKYLFRKEGQNVTLSCEQNLNHDAMYWYRQDPGQGLRLIYYSQIVNDFQKGDIAEGYSVSREKKESFPLTVTSAQKNPTAFYLCASSGAVKNIQYFGAGTRLSVL.

This clonotype was recorded many times. V usage is TRBV7-2 and J usage is TRBJ1-4; TRBD1 matches 9 bases. Germline V gene sequence: CDR1 SGHTA, CDR2 FQGNSA. The V and J ends lost 5 bases and 10 bases, in that order; junction bases with no gene match: 11. The CDR3 length is 15 residues. CDR3 sequence: CASSQVRQGVGKLFF. CDR3 DNA: TGTGCCAGCAGCCAAGTCCGACAGGGGGTTGGAAAACTGTTTTTT.

The table lists this clonotype with a few counts. The rearrangement links TRBV7-3 to TRBJ1-1, with D uncertain. The V gene's germline CDR1 is SGHTA and CDR2 FQGTGA. The CDR3 is 13 amino acids. The germline V and J ends were trimmed by 1 base and 4 bases, with 7 bases remaining between them. CDR3 loop: CASSLNVGTEAFF. The CDR3 DNA is TGTGCCAGCAGCTTAAACGTCGGCACTGAAGCTTTCTTT.

This clonotype was seen at least ten times. The chain is built from TRBV6-1 and TRBJ1-5; TRBD1 matches 8 bases. Germline V lookup: CDR1 MNHNS, CDR2 SASEGT. This CDR3 contains 14 residues. The ends lost 2 bases at V and 6 bases at J; junction bases unmatched: 3. The DNA of the CDR3 is TGTGCCAGCAGTGAACGAACAGGGGGTCAGCCCCAGCATTTT. It encodes CASSERTGGQPQHF.

Comment on this clonotype: A much bigger clone sits one base away, suggesting this may be a read error. CDR3 protein: CASSLAGDSHLHF. DNA for the CDR3: TGTGCCAGCAGCTTAGCAGGGGATTCACACCTCCACTTT. The V and J genes are TRBV7-2 and TRBJ1-6, with D possibly being TRBD1 (5 bases). The V gene's germline CDR1 is SGHTA and CDR2 FQGNSA. CDR3 length equals 13 residues.

The sample holds many counts of this clonotype. V usage is TRBV12-3 or TRBV12-4 and J usage is TRBJ2-7; D gene unclear. The length of the CDR3 is 13 residues. V shed 3 bases and J shed 3 bases, with 9 bases lying between them. Here the CDR3 reads CASSLVQNYEQYV. As DNA, the CDR3 is TGTGCCAGCAGTTTGGTACAGAACTACGAGCAGTACGTC.

This clonotype showed up many times. The chain is built from TRBV18 and TRBJ2-7; 8 bases line up with TRBD2. Unmatched junction bases numbered 9, after V lost 4 bases and J lost 4 bases. Germline V gives CDR1 KGHSH, CDR2 LQKENI. This CDR3 is 15 amino acids long. The CDR3 sequence: CASSLRPGLEYEQYV. The CDR3 DNA reads as TGTGCCAGCTCACTACGCCCGGGACTAGAGTACGAGCAGTACGTC.

This clonotype was seen repeatedly, ten times or more. This sequence joins TRBV6-1 and TRBJ1-2, with D maybe TRBD1 (5 bases). CDR3 length equals 15 residues. The V and J ends lost 4 bases and 0 bases respectively, with 12 bases between them. Germline V gene sequence: CDR1 MNHNS, CDR2 SASEGT. This chain's CDR3 is CASSGMGTPNYGYTF. CDR3 bases: TGTGCCAGCAGTGGAATGGGGACCCCTAACTATGGCTACACCTTC.

This clonotype was detected a few times. The chain employs TRBV7-2 and TRBJ2-1, with D perhaps matching TRBD1 or TRBD2 (5 bases each). V lost 4 bases and J lost 7, with 20 bases in between. The CDR3 is made up of 16 amino acids. CDR1 and CDR2 (germline): SGHTA, FQGNSA. CDR3 residues: CASSSRGLGVGNEQFF. The CDR3 DNA is TGTGCCAGCAGCTCCAGAGGGTTGGGGGTAGGAAATGAGCAGTTCTTC.

There are many counts of this clonotype. This rearrangement joins TRBV7-2 to TRBJ2-1; 8 positions agree with TRBD2. After removal of 2 bases from V and 4 bases from J, the junction contained 4 bases not matched to a gene. This CDR3 comprises 15 residues. Germline CDR1 and CDR2: SGHTA and FQGNSA. CDR3 in amino acids: CASSLRSGGYNEQFF. CDR3 in DNA: TGTGCCAGCAGCTTAAGAAGCGGGGGTTACAATGAGCAGTTCTTC.

This clonotype was counted between two and nine times. V usage is TRBV5-1 and J usage is TRBJ2-3; D might be TRBD2 (5 bases). The germline CDR1 and CDR2 sequences are SGHRS and YFSETQ. The V and J ends lost 4 bases and 1 base respectively, with 10 bases between them. This CDR3 is 14 amino acids long. The CDR3 DNA reads TGCGCCAGCAGCATTGAGGGCGGCACAGATACGCAGTATTTT. As protein: CASSIEGGTDTQYF. Drawing the rest from reference TRBV5-1 and TRBJ2-3, the complete variable domain is KAGVTQTPRYLIKTRGQQVTLSCSPISGHRSVSWYQQTPGQGLQFLFEYFSETQRNKGNFPGRFSGRQFSNSRSEMNVSTLELGDSALYLCASSIEGGTDTQYFGPGTRLTVL.

Concerning this clonotype itself: The junction shows a germline mismatch at one end, possibly a read error. The chain couples TRBV6-2 or TRBV6-3 to TRBJ1-5; weak D call: TRBD1 (5 bases). This CDR3 comprises 14 residues. Germline-derived CDR1 and CDR2 are MNHEY and SVGEGT. The chain's CDR3 is CAGSYSGGAKPQHF. The CDR3 DNA is TGTGCCGGCAGTTACTCGGGAGGGGCGAAGCCCCAGCATTTT.

V and J are TRBV7-2 and TRBJ1-1; D is unclear. V was cut by 2 bases and J by 5 bases, with 9 bases left in between. Looked up from germline, CDR1 is SGHTA and CDR2 is FQGNSA. CDR3 size: 13 residues. The chain's CDR3 is CASSLYQRTEAFF. Here the CDR3 DNA reads TGTGCCAGCAGCTTATACCAGCGAACTGAAGCTTTCTTT.

V usage is TRBV19 and J usage is TRBJ2-1; 9 bases are a match to TRBD1. Germline V CDR1 and CDR2: LNHDA, SQIVND (reference sequence). Trimming took 1 base from V and 8 from J; bases not matched to a gene: 6. This CDR3 has 15 amino acids. CDR3 in amino acids: CASSIGLQGAHEQFF. The DNA of the CDR3 is TGTGCCAGTAGTATAGGTCTACAGGGGGCGCATGAGCAGTTCTTC.

The J gene is TRBJ1-3, the V gene TRBV12-3 or TRBV12-4; a possible D gene is TRBD1 (6 bases). Trimming took off 5 bases at V and 4 bases at J, with 15 bases between the two ends. The CDR3 is 15 residues long. In DNA form, the CDR3 reads TGTGCCAGCAGTCCGGGGGAGGGGGAAGGAAACACCATATATTTT. Its translation: CASSPGEGEGNTIYF.

This clonotype was seen a few times. V is TRBV14 and J is TRBJ2-3, with D possibly TRBD2 on 6 matching bases. V was pared by 1 base and J by 2 bases, with 7 bases between. Per the germline V gene, CDR1 is SGHDN and CDR2 is FVKESK. The CDR3 has 14 residues. In DNA form, the CDR3 reads TGTGCCAGCAGCCAAGCGGGACTCACAGATACGCAGTATTTT. It yields the protein CASSQAGLTDTQYF.

The chain combines TRBV15 with TRBJ1-5; D gene ambiguous. V was trimmed by 0 bases and J by 3 bases, leaving 9 bases between them. Per the germline V gene, CDR1 is LNHNV and CDR2 is YYDKDF (reference sequence). The CDR3 spans 15 residues. The CDR3 region is CATSRDLGNNQPQHF. The CDR3 nucleotides are TGTGCCACCAGCAGAGATTTGGGTAACAATCAGCCCCAGCATTTT. Full variable domain (missing parts from reference TRBV15 and TRBJ1-5): DAMVIQNPRYQVTQFGKPVTLSCSQTLNHNVMYWYQQKSSQAPKLLFHYYDKDFNNEADTPDNFQSRRPNTSFCFLDIRSPGLGDTAMYLCATSRDLGNNQPQHFGDGTRLSIL.

This clonotype was counted ten times or more. V gene TRBV7-2 combines with J gene TRBJ1-2, with D hard to call. Germline loops: CDR1 SGHTA, CDR2 FQGNSA. Trimming removed 8 bases from V and 8 bases from J, with 21 bases in between. This CDR3 spans 14 amino acids. CDR3 nucleotide sequence: TGTGCCAGCCGCGTAGCCGGCCAGGCGGTGGGCTACACCTTC. Amino acid sequence: CASRVAGQAVGYTF.

Only a few counts were recorded for this clonotype. The chain links TRBV5-1 to TRBJ2-5; D is possibly TRBD1 (6 bases). Deletions cut 5 bases from V and 1 base from J, with 12 bases between. The germline V gene has CDR1 SGHRS and CDR2 YFSETQ. The CDR3 is 14 residues long. CDR3 sequence: CASRSQQGQETQYF. In DNA form, the CDR3 reads TGCGCCAGCAGATCACAACAGGGCCAAGAGACCCAGTACTTC.